This TCR beta chain came from a study of T cells expressing NK-cell markers (dated by TCRdb to the early 2020s). About the full investigation: Fewer than ten donors provided sorted CD3+CD56+NKG2C+, CD3+CD56+NKG2C- and CD3+CD56-NKG2C+ T-cell subsets, whose TCR beta-chain repertoires were profiled. Among the eight sequenced donors, seven were HCMV-seropositive and one was HCMV-seronegative. The study sequenced eight donors, all healthy volunteers chosen at random: three men and five women. Sequencing of the libraries produced 2 x 150 bp reads on Illumina HiSeq 2000/2500, MiSeq or NextSeq.

With respect to this clonotype: Its antigen is still unknown.

Here is what the overall study found, with its caveats: Those dominant clonotypes were again the most abundant among CD3+CD56-NKG2C+ cells in a handful of donors, at about 28.3-60.1%. It remained unclear whether the expanded NKG2C-expressing T cell clones were specific for HCMV antigens. In six donors, the dominant CD3+CD56+NKG2C+ clonotypes were among the top 10 CD8+ clonotypes and accounted for about 1.0-7.0% of CD8+ T cells.

The CDR3 runs 14 amino acids, cysteine and phenylalanine included. No DNA appears here. CDR1 and CDR2 (MDHEN, SYDVKM) derive from the germline V gene. To determine HCMV serostatus, a commercial ELISA kit was used to detect HCMV-specific IgG in serum. Peripheral blood mononuclear cells were isolated from blood by Ficoll density gradient centrifugation. This sample was sequenced with an Illumina HiSeq 2000. TCR beta cDNA libraries were prepared using 5'RACE template switching, which introduced a universal primer site and unique molecular identifiers. cDNA synthesis was primed from the TCR beta constant segment and was followed by two successive PCR amplification steps. As for the original processing: MIGEC handled demultiplexing of the reads and grouping by UMI, while MiTCR was used to assemble and quantify clonotypes. To exclude erroneous sequences, only TCR cDNA sequences supported by at least two reads were retained. The tcR package was used for downstream repertoire analysis, and clonotypes were matched across fractions by CDR3 nucleotide sequence plus V segment. VDJmatch was used to annotate antigen specificity against VDJdb, with one amino acid substitution allowed in CDR3. After the reads were reprocessed by TCRdb, one entry was made per CDR3 protein sequence, with no DNA. The V and J calls and clone size come from TCRdb's table, not from the authors' own analysis. The sample's own table lists under 600,000 distinct CDR3 sequences. The top ten clones comprise about 1.5% of the sample.

This chain is built from TRBV28 and TRBJ2-2; the D gene TCRdb calls, TRBD1, cannot be checked with no DNA. The TCR originated in a woman aged 45-65 years in good health. Donor details come from another sample of the same person, matched by shared clones. Input material: blood T cells: a sorted CD56 or NKG2C T cell subset, CD4+ or CD8+ T cells, or bulk PBMC T cells (not recorded which). The CDR3: CASRRQGVAGELFF.